The T cell receptor beta chain under discussion was sequenced for a study of spatial heterogeneity in lung cancer (dated by TCRdb to the late 2010s). As for the study more broadly: The donors were 60 to 80 patients from the lung TRACERx cohort who had early-stage, untreated non-small cell lung cancer. Follow-up PBMC samples were sequenced whenever the samples were available, and the median time to follow-up was roughly 2 years after resection. In the raw uncorrected reads, each unique combination of TCR and UMI appeared on average more than ten times. In non-small cell lung cancer, the study made a quantitative comparison of TCR alpha and beta repertoires among multiple tumor regions, matched nontumor lung and blood. TCR repertoire features were related to nonsynonymous mutation counts determined by whole-exome sequencing of tumor tissue. At surgery, both alpha and beta chains were TCR-sequenced in approximately 210 tumor regions, about 64 matched nontumor lung samples and a few dozen PBMC samples. More beta-chain than alpha-chain transcripts were consistently detected, likely reflecting higher beta-chain transcript abundance. The study at large found these results: Ubiquitous expanded tumor TCRs showed up in blood more often at tumor resection than at routine follow-up. Only 14 patients were included in comparisons of baseline and follow-up blood repertoires. Additional single-cell paired TCR alpha and beta sequencing was considered necessary to confirm, at a functional level, the hypothesis that regional TCRs recognize regional mutations.

The receptor library was made with 5' RACE. Sequenced on a NextSeq 500. In the TCR library protocol, a unique molecular identifier was attached to each TCR cDNA molecule so that PCR and sequencing errors could be corrected. From the authors' description of their analysis: Decombinator tools were used for TCR identification, UMI-based error correction and CDR3 extraction. TCRs above a frequency of 2 per 1,000, corresponding to the top 1% of the tumor frequency distribution, were defined as expanded. Renyi diversity was computed with the R vegan package after each repertoire had been subsampled 100 times to 5,000 TCRs. CDR3 similarity networks were built from amino acid triplet string-kernel similarity, connecting CDR3s with pairwise similarity above 0.82. In TCRdb, the public reads were trimmed at Q25 with fastp and aligned with MiXCR, with productive beta chains retained. Rows merge per CDR3 protein into single entries with the most common DNA and genes. The V and J calls and clone size are TCRdb's, not the authors'. The sample table contains 45,000 to 65,000 distinct CDR3 sequences; only one count was recorded for 7.4% of them. The ten top clones hold around 36% of the sample.

The time point label, read with the paper, signifies: blood at routine non-recurrence follow-up after resection. For TCR sequencing, whole RNA was extracted from tumor and nontumor lung tissue, or from cryopreserved PBMC samples, and no cell sorting was done. Only patients with enough RNA available from two or more tumor regions were chosen for TCR sequencing. This clonotype is categorized as medium-sized (0.01 to 0.1%). Its antigen remains unidentified. No base quality information exists; no much larger clone differs at one position. The sequence came from a female donor with early-stage non-small cell lung cancer. Material: PBMCs, obtained at follow-up.

The DNA is as follows: TGTGCCAGCAGCCCGATGGGACGGGTAGCAGCCGAGCAGTACTTC. This sequence encodes CASSPMGRVAAEQYF. The V gene is TRBV7-2 and the J gene is TRBJ2-7; the D call is possibly TRBD1 or TRBD2, each sharing 5 bases. As encoded in the germline V gene, CDR1 is SGHTA while CDR2 is FQGNSA. V and J lose 5 bases and 6 bases, and a span of 20 bases separates them. The CDR3 covers 15 residues, taking in both the cysteine and the phenylalanine. Just the 45-base CDR3 DNA is kept, in frame starting at base 1. The variable domain in full, with residues beyond the CDR3 obtained from the reference TRBV7-2 and TRBJ2-7 genes, is GAGVSQSPSNKVTEKGKDVELRCDPISGHTALYWYRQSLGQGLEFLIYFQGNSAPDKSGLPSDRFSAERTGGSVSTLTIQRTQQEDSAVYLCASSPMGRVAAEQYFGPGTRLTVT.